The next 24 T cell receptor beta chains were all read from a single sample in a study of shared clonotypes between healthy human individuals. Terminally differentiated effector memory CD45RA+ cells were excluded from the naive CD8 cells, which were CD45RO-negative and positively selected for CCR7. Sequenced by immunoSEQ multiplex PCR; TCRdb stores in-frame clones only, minus some. Of about 700,000 clones listed, just over 90% were seen once; the top ten hold 24%. Sequenced sample: naive CD8+ T cells sorted from blood. These receptors all stem from a man in his thirties or forties in good health.

The chain carries TRBV7-9 and TRBJ2-7; possibly TRBD1 for D (6 bases). The germline CDR1 and CDR2 sequences are SEHNR and FQNEAQ (reference sequence). V was cut by 5 bases and J by 4 bases, with 21 bases left in between. The CDR3 spans 16 residues. The CDR3: CASSTLLGTSPYEQYF. The CDR3 nucleotides are TGTGCCAGCAGCACTTTACTCGGGACAAGTCCTTACGAGCAGTACTTC. The full variable domain, its missing parts supplied by reference TRBV7-9 and TRBJ2-7, is DTGVSQNPRHKITKRGQNVTFRCDPISEHNRLYWYRQTLGQGPEFLTYFQNEAQLEKSRLLSDRFSAERPKGSFSTLEIQRTEQGDSAMYLCASSTLLGTSPYEQYFGPGTRLTVT.

V usage is TRBV11-2 and J usage is TRBJ1-1; 7 positions match TRBD1. After removal of 5 bases from V and 3 bases from J, the junction contained 12 bases not matched to a gene. The CDR3 totals 16 residues. Germline V gene lookup returns CDR1 SGHAT and CDR2 FQNNGV. The CDR3 spells CASSPGGWGKDTEAFF. CDR3 bases: TGTGCCAGCAGCCCAGGGGGGTGGGGGAAGGACACTGAAGCTTTCTTT.

This clone was detected once. The rearrangement joins TRBV4-3 to TRBJ2-7, with 9 bases that match TRBD2. The CDR3 has 17 amino acids. Germline V lookup: CDR1 LGHNA, CDR2 YSLEER. The V gene end was trimmed by 1 base and the J gene end by 3 bases; junction bases not matched to a gene: 10. In DNA, the CDR3 is TGCGCCAGCAGCCAAGTACCGCTGGCGGGAGGGAACTACGAGCAGTACTTC. Its protein product is CASSQVPLAGGNYEQYF.

J is TRBJ2-1 and V is TRBV5-1; TRBD2 matches 11 bases. V was pared by 4 bases and J by 7 bases, with 10 bases of the junction left unmatched. This CDR3 region has 16 residues. Germline CDR1 and CDR2: SGHRS and YFSETQ. CDR3 bases: TGCGCCAGCAGCAGAACCCTAGCGGGAGGCCCAAATGAGCAGTTCTTC. Its protein product is CASSRTLAGGPNEQFF.

Turning to this clone: This same CDR3 is encoded by further DNA sequences in the sample. The CDR3 region is CASSIGGGNQPQHF. For the CDR3, the DNA is TGTGCCAGCTCCATAGGGGGAGGAAATCAGCCCCAGCATTTT. V gene TRBV27 combines with J gene TRBJ1-5; tentatively, D is TRBD1 (6 bases). The germline gives CDR1 MNHEY, CDR2 SMNVEV (reference sequence). V was cut by 8 bases and J by 4 bases, with 15 bases left in between. This CDR3 comprises 14 residues.

V gene TRBV7-9 combines with J gene TRBJ1-1, with D unclear. The CDR3 is 14 amino acids. Looked up from germline, CDR1 is SEHNR and CDR2 is FQNEAQ (reference sequence). V was trimmed by 1 base and J by 5 bases, leaving 11 bases between them. The CDR3 region has the DNA TGTGCCAGCAGCTTAGGAGTTTTAGGTACTGAAGCTTTCTTT. Protein product: CASSLGVLGTEAFF. Full variable domain (outside the CDR3, taken from reference TRBV7-9 and TRBJ1-1): DTGVSQNPRHKITKRGQNVTFRCDPISEHNRLYWYRQTLGQGPEFLTYFQNEAQLEKSRLLSDRFSAERPKGSFSTLEIQRTEQGDSAMYLCASSLGVLGTEAFFGQGTRLTVV.

This clone is a singleton in its sample. The chain combines TRBV14 with TRBJ2-2; D unresolved. Trimming stripped 1 base from V and 2 bases from J, with 5 bases between. This CDR3 comprises 14 residues. Looked up from germline, CDR1 is SGHDN and CDR2 is FVKESK. The CDR3 region is CASSQAHNTGELFF. The DNA for the CDR3 is TGTGCCAGCAGCCAAGCCCATAACACCGGGGAGCTGTTTTTT.

CDR3 in amino acids: CASSAAAGGAGELFF. CDR3 DNA: TGTGCCAGCAGTGCGGCGGCAGGAGGGGCCGGGGAGCTGTTTTTT. The chain employs TRBV6-6 and TRBJ2-2; TRBD2 is a possible D gene (6 bases). The CDR3 has 15 amino acids. The V gene's germline CDR1 is MNHNY and CDR2 SVGAGI (reference sequence). Trimming shortened V by 5 bases and J by 6 bases, and 16 bases separated the two germline ends.

On this clone: Within the sample, other DNA sequences also encode this same CDR3. V gene TRBV5-1 combines with J gene TRBJ2-7, with 14 bases that match TRBD2. V was pared by 0 bases and J by 4 bases, with 0 bases of the junction left unmatched. Germline values: CDR1 SGHRS, CDR2 YFSETQ. The CDR3 runs to 15 residues. The CDR3 DNA reads TGCGCCAGCAGCTTGGGACTAGCGGGAGGGTACGAGCAGTACTTC. Residues: CASSLGLAGGYEQYF.

This clone was observed a single time. V gene TRBV9 combines with J gene TRBJ2-4, with TRBD2 identical over 10 bases. J lost 3 bases, V lost 5 bases, and 8 bases had no gene match. Germline V gene sequence: CDR1 SGDLS, CDR2 YYNGEE. The CDR3 is 16 amino acids. CDR3 protein: CASREGLAYGKNIQYF. CDR3 DNA: TGTGCCAGCAGAGAGGGACTAGCGTACGGCAAAAACATTCAGTACTTC.

This sequence joins TRBV7-6 and TRBJ2-7, with a tentative D call TRBD2 (6 bases). CDR3 length: 18 residues. V was pared by 5 bases and J by 4 bases, with 27 bases between. CDR1 is SGHVS, CDR2 FNYEAQ, per germline. The CDR3 protein is CASSQYTPRSGRFYEQYF. CDR3 bases: TGTGCCAGCAGCCAATATACCCCTAGGAGCGGGCGGTTTTACGAGCAGTACTTC.

This chain connects TRBV2 to TRBJ2-7; unclear D gene. Germline V gives CDR1 SNHLY, CDR2 FYNNEI. This CDR3 comprises 16 residues. The germline V and J ends were trimmed by 1 base and 0 bases, with 13 bases remaining between them. The DNA for the CDR3 is TGTGCCAGCAGTGAAGGAGAAGCGCTATACTCCTACGAGCAGTACTTC. It is translated as CASSEGEALYSYEQYF.

CDR3 sequence: CASDYVGTDTQYF. In nucleotides, the CDR3 is TGTGCCAGCGATTATGTAGGAACAGATACGCAGTATTTT. The chain uses TRBV6-6 and TRBJ2-3, with D unresolved. From germline, CDR1 is MNHNY and CDR2 SVGAGI (reference sequence). The CDR3 extends over 13 amino acids. V was pared by 8 bases and J by 3 bases, with 12 bases between.

J is TRBJ2-2 and V is TRBV2; 16 nucleotides line up with TRBD2. Trimming took 5 bases from V and 5 from J; bases not matched to a gene: 11. The CDR3 runs 19 residues. Germline loops: CDR1 SNHLY, CDR2 FYNNEI. The CDR3 nucleotides read TGTGCCAGCAGTCGAAGGGGACTAGCGGGAGGGCCAAAAACCGGGGAGCTGTTTTTT. Encoded protein: CASSRRGLAGGPKTGELFF.

The V call is TRBV10-3, the J call TRBJ2-1; 10 bases fit TRBD1. The CDR3 has 17 residues. Germline assignment: CDR1 ENHRY and CDR2 SYGVKD. Trimming took 6 bases from V and 1 from J; bases not matched to a gene: 9. CDR3 loop: CAIRGRDRGGSYNEQFF. In DNA, the CDR3 is TGTGCCATCAGAGGCCGGGACAGGGGAGGGTCCTACAATGAGCAGTTCTTC.

The rearrangement links TRBV5-4 to TRBJ2-4, with a weak D call TRBD2 (6 bases). The CDR3 totals 15 residues. The V and J ends lost 4 bases and 0 bases respectively, with 11 bases between them. CDR1 and CDR2 from the germline V gene are SGHNT and YYREEE (reference sequence). The CDR3 coding sequence is TGTGCCAGCAGCAACCCGGGACTAGCCAAAAACATTCAGTACTTC. Its protein product is CASSNPGLAKNIQYF.

This sequence joins TRBV7-2 and TRBJ2-1; 10 bases fit TRBD2. The CDR3 contains 17 residues. Germline lookup yields CDR1 SGHTA and CDR2 FQGNSA. V was pared by 5 bases and J by 12 bases, with 19 bases of the junction left unmatched. The CDR3 DNA sequence: TGTGCCAGCAGCCCCCGATCCGGGCTAGCGGGAGCCCGGCCGCAGTTCTTC. It encodes CASSPRSGLAGARPQFF.

This chain links TRBV9 with TRBJ2-7; 11 nucleotides agree with TRBD2. CDR3 length equals 14 residues. Germline V gene lookup returns CDR1 SGDLS and CDR2 YYNGEE. The ends lost 3 bases at V and 6 bases at J; junction bases unmatched: 5. The CDR3 DNA is TGTGCCAGCAGCGGGGGACTAGCGGATTTCGAGCAGTACTTC. Its protein product is CASSGGLADFEQYF.

V and J are TRBV11-3 and TRBJ2-1; 10 positions match TRBD2. This CDR3 has 17 amino acids. Germline lookup yields CDR1 SGHNT and CDR2 YENEEA. With V trimmed by 4 bases and J by 7 bases, 13 bases remained unmatched. This CDR3 reads CASSSGRTSGFRNEQFF. In DNA, the CDR3 is TGTGCCAGCAGCTCAGGCAGGACTAGCGGCTTTCGGAATGAGCAGTTCTTC.

This rearrangement joins TRBV13 to TRBJ2-1; the match to TRBD2 covers 13 bases. With V trimmed by 7 bases and J by 5 bases, 8 bases remained unmatched. This CDR3 contains 16 residues. From germline, CDR1 is PRHDT and CDR2 FYEKMQ (reference sequence). The CDR3 protein is CASNEGLAGVNNEQFF. The CDR3 DNA sequence: TGTGCCAGCAACGAAGGACTAGCGGGAGTAAACAATGAGCAGTTCTTC.

V usage is TRBV7-9 and J usage is TRBJ2-7, with D unresolved. V was trimmed by 3 bases and J by 2 bases, leaving 8 bases between them. The CDR3 length is 13 residues. From germline, CDR1 is SEHNR and CDR2 FQNEAQ (reference sequence). CDR3 residues: CASSFGPTYEQYF. The CDR3 bases are TGTGCCAGCAGCTTCGGCCCCACCTACGAGCAGTACTTC.

The J gene is TRBJ2-4, the V gene TRBV7-2; D tentatively reads TRBD1 or TRBD2 (6 bases each). This CDR3 contains 16 residues. Germline V lookup: CDR1 SGHTA, CDR2 FQGNSA. V gave up 6 bases and J gave up 1 base, with 16 bases separating them. CDR3 coding DNA: TGTGCCAGCAGTTCAACTCGGGGGCTGGCCAAAAACATTCAGTACTTC. Amino acid sequence: CASSSTRGLAKNIQYF.

The V call is TRBV7-6, the J call TRBJ2-5, with unresolved D. The J call may be mistaken, given a closer DNA end match to TRBJ2-7. The length of the CDR3 is 14 residues. From germline, CDR1 is SGHVS and CDR2 FNYEAQ. The CDR3 bases are TGTGCCAGCAGCCAATCAAAAAGCTCCTACGAGCAGTACTTC. Translating it yields CASSQSKSSYEQYF.

V is TRBV7-9 and J is TRBJ2-7, with a tentative D call TRBD1 (5 bases). CDR1 and CDR2 (germline): SEHNR, FQNEAQ (reference sequence). The ends were cut back, 1 base at V and 6 bases at J, with 16 bases in the middle. The CDR3 runs 15 residues. The CDR3 protein is CASSLVNARVGEQYF. Written as DNA, the CDR3 is TGTGCCAGCAGCTTAGTCAATGCCAGGGTCGGCGAGCAGTACTTC. Together with reference TRBV7-9 and TRBJ2-7, the CDR3 gives the full variable domain: DTGVSQNPRHKITKRGQNVTFRCDPISEHNRLYWYRQTLGQGPEFLTYFQNEAQLEKSRLLSDRFSAERPKGSFSTLEIQRTEQGDSAMYLCASSLVNARVGEQYFGPGTRLTVT.